This TCR beta chain was obtained from a study of T-cell reconstitution after alpha-beta-depleted transplantation in children. Study-level findings and limits: Several hundred expanded graft clones reportedly were the source of alpha-beta T cells about two months after transplant. From surviving recipient T cells and thymic progenitors came the high day-60 TCRbeta diversity observed in some patients.

Germline V gives CDR1 SGHVS, CDR2 FQNEAQ. V lost 7 bases and J lost 6, with 15 bases in between. This CDR3 has 13 amino acids. A note on this clonotype: The antigen remains undetermined.

As it was prepared, the TCRbeta library received unique molecular identifiers. TCRdb re-called the PCR reads with MiXCR, one entry per CDR3 protein. Among roughly 110,000 distinct CDR3 sequences listed, approximately 10% were seen once. Sequences were derived from PBMCs, sampled before TCRalphabeta/CD19-depleted stem cell transplant. The chain recombines TRBV7-8 with TRBJ1-1, with D maybe TRBD1 (5 bases). The sequence derives from a boy younger than 10 with acute lymphoblastic leukemia, due to receive a stem cell transplant. The CDR3 loop is CASTRGIGAEAFF. The CDR3 nucleotides are TGTGCCAGCACCCGGGGGATCGGCGCTGAAGCTTTCTTT.